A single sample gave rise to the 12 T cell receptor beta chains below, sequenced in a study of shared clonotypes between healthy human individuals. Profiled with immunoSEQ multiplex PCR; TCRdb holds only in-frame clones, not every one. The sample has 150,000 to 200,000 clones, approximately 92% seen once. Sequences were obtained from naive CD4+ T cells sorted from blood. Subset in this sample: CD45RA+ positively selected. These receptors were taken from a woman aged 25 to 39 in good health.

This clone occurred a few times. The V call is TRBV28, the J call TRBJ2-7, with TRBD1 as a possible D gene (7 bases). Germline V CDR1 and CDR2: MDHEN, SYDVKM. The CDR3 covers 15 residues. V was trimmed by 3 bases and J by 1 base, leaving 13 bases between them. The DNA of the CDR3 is TGTGCCAGCAGTTTGGCCCAGGGGGGATCCTACGAGCAGTACTTC. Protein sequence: CASSLAQGGSYEQYF.

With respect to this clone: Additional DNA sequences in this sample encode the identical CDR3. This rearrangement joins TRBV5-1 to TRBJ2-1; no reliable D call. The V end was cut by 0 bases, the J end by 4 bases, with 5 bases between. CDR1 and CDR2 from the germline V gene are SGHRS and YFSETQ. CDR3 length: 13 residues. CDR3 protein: CASSLVGYNEQFF. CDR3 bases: TGCGCCAGCAGCTTGGTCGGATACAATGAGCAGTTCTTC.

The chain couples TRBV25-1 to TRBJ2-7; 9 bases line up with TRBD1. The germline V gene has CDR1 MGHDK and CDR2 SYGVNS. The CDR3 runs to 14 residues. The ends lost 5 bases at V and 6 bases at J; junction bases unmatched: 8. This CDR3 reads CASSKTGGLGEQYF. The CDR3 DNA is TGTGCCAGCAGTAAAACAGGGGGCTTAGGCGAGCAGTACTTC.

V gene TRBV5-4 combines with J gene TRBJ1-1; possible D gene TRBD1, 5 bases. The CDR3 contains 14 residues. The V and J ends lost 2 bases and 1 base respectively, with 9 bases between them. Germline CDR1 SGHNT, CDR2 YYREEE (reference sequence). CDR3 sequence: CASSLYQGNTEAFF. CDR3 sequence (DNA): TGTGCCAGCAGCTTATATCAGGGGAACACTGAAGCTTTCTTT.

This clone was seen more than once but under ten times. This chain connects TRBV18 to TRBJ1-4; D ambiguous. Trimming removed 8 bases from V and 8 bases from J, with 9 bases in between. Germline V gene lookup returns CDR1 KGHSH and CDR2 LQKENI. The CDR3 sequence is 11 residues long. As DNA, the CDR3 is TGTGCCAGCAAAGAGTCCGAAAAACTGTTTTTT. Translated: CASKESEKLFF.

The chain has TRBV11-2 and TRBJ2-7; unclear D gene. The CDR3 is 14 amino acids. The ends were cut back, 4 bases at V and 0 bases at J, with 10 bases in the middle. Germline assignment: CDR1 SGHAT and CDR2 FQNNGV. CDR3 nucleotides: TGTGCCAGCAGCTGGCCCAGTTTCTCCTACGAGCAGTACTTC. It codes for CASSWPSFSYEQYF.

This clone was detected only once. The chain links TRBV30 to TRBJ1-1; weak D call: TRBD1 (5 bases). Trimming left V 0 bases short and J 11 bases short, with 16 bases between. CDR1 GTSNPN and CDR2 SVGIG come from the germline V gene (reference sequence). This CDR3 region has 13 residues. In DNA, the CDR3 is TGTGCCTGGAGTGTCGCTTCGCCGGACAAGGCTTTCTTT. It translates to CAWSVASPDKAFF. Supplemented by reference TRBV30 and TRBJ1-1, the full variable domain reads SQTIHQWPATLVQPVGSPLSLECTVEGTSNPNLYWYRQAAGRGLQLLFYSVGIGQISSEVPQNLSASRPQDRQFILSSKKLLLSDSGFYLCAWSVASPDKAFFGQGTRLTVV.

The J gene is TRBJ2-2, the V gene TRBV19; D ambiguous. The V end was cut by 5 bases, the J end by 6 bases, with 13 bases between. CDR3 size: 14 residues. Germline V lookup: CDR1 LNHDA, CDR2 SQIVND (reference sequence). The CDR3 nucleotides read TGTGCCAGTAGTCTTCCGCCAAACGCCGGGGAGCTGTTTTTT. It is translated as CASSLPPNAGELFF.

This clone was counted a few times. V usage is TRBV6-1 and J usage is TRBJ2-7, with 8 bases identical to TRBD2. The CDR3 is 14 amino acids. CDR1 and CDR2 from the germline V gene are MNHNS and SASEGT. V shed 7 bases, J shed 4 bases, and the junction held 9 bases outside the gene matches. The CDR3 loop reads CASTIQRGPYEQYF. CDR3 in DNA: TGTGCCAGCACGATACAGCGGGGGCCGTACGAGCAGTACTTC.

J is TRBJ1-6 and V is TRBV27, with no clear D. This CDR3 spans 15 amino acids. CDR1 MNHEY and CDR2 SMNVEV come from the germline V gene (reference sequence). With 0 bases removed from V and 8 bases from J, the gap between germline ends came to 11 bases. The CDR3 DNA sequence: TGTGCCAGCAGTTTATCCGTTTTCTGGGATTCACCCCTCCACTTT. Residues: CASSLSVFWDSPLHF.

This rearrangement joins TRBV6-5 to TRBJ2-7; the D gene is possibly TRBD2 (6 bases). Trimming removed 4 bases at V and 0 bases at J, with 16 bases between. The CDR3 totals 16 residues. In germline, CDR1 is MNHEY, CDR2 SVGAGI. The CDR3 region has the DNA TGTGCCAGCAGTTCGGCCGGGACTCAGAGCTCCTACGAGCAGTACTTC. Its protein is CASSSAGTQSSYEQYF.

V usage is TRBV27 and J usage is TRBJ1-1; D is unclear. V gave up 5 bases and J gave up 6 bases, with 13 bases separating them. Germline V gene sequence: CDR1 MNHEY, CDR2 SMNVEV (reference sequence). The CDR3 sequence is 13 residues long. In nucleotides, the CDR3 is TGTGCCAGCAGTCCCACGAGGGAATCTGAAGCTTTCTTT. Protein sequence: CASSPTRESEAFF.